Below are 20 T cell receptor beta chains sequenced from a single sample in a study of T-cell memory formation after mild COVID-19. TCRdb reanalysed the 5' RACE reads using MiXCR and keeps one entry per CDR3 protein. In the table there are approximately 45,000 distinct CDR3 sequences, 6.6% of which are singletons. Sequenced material: PBMCs or a T cell subset sorted from them (not recorded which). These receptors all come from an adult who had mild COVID-19 (a few samples of this study predate the infection). Cell type and time point are not known.

This clonotype was recorded many times. V and J are TRBV6-5 and TRBJ1-1; no definite D call. Germline CDR1 MNHEY, CDR2 SVGAGI. The CDR3 sequence is 14 residues long. V was cut by 0 bases and J by 10 bases, with 15 bases left in between. CDR3 residues: CASSYSTRTEVAFF. The CDR3 DNA follows: TGTGCCAGCAGTTACTCGACCAGGACTGAAGTAGCTTTCTTT.

This clonotype was detected ten times or more. This chain connects TRBV4-2 to TRBJ2-7, with 9 positions matching TRBD2. Trimming removed 3 bases from V and 0 bases from J; junction bases left unmatched: 3. The CDR3 has 15 residues. The germline CDR1 and CDR2 sequences are LGHNA and YNFKEQ. The DNA for the CDR3 is TGTGCCAGCAGCCAGCTAGCGGGGAGCTCCTACGAGCAGTACTTC. Residues: CASSQLAGSSYEQYF.

Regarding this clonotype: A read error may account for a junction end that differs from germline. CDR3 region: CDSSIRLMNTEAFF. DNA for the CDR3: TGTGACAGTAGTATTCGGCTAATGAACACTGAAGCTTTCTTT. J is TRBJ1-1 and V is TRBV19; D unresolved. This CDR3 spans 14 amino acids. Germline V gene sequence: CDR1 LNHDA, CDR2 SQIVND (reference sequence).

This clonotype showed up many times. The chain's CDR3 is CASGGSGGLQETQYF. The CDR3 DNA follows: TGTGCCAGCGGGGGTAGCGGGGGCCTCCAAGAGACCCAGTACTTC. The rearrangement uses TRBV4-2 and TRBJ2-5, with 9 bases identical to TRBD2. CDR1 is LGHNA, CDR2 YNFKEQ, per germline. The J segment lost 1 base and the V segment lost 8 bases, leaving 8 bases of the junction unmatched. The CDR3 extends over 15 amino acids.

This clonotype turned up a few times. The chain links TRBV9 to TRBJ1-6, with D hard to call. This CDR3 has 13 residues. CDR1 and CDR2 (germline): SGDLS, YYNGEE. Trimming left V 0 bases short and J 9 bases short, with 7 bases between. Here the CDR3 reads CASSVGGSSPLHF. The CDR3 DNA reads as TGTGCCAGCAGCGTAGGTGGGAGTTCACCCCTCCACTTT.

At least ten counts were recorded for this clonotype. CDR3 DNA sequence: TGTGCCAGCAGCTTAGCGTTGGGGGCGTATGGAAACACCATATATTTT. It translates to CASSLALGAYGNTIYF. The rearrangement links TRBV7-8 to TRBJ1-3; maybe TRBD1 (6 bases). V was shortened by 0 bases and J by 3 bases, with 12 bases between the two germline ends. The CDR3 runs to 16 residues. Germline V gene lookup returns CDR1 SGHVS and CDR2 FQNEAQ.

The chain combines TRBV10-3 with TRBJ2-1; D perhaps matches TRBD2 (5 bases). Trimming removed 7 bases at V and 2 bases at J, with 12 bases between. This CDR3 is built from 14 residues. The V gene's germline CDR1 is ENHRY and CDR2 SYGVKD. This CDR3 reads CAITGGKAYNEQFF. DNA of the CDR3: TGTGCCATCACCGGAGGAAAGGCCTACAATGAGCAGTTCTTC.

The rearrangement joins TRBV2 to TRBJ1-1; TRBD1 matches at 9 bases. The CDR3 consists of 13 residues. Germline V gives CDR1 SNHLY, CDR2 FYNNEI. The V gene end was trimmed by 6 bases and the J gene end by 4 bases; junction bases not matched to a gene: 3. The CDR3 protein is CASRTQGATEAFF. CDR3 sequence (DNA): TGTGCCAGCAGAACACAGGGGGCCACTGAAGCTTTCTTT. The full variable domain, in which reference TRBV2 and TRBJ1-1 provide the parts outside the CDR3, is EPEVTQTPSHQVTQMGQEVILRCVPISNHLYFYWYRQILGQKVEFLVSFYNNEISEKSEIFDDQFSVERPDGSNFTLKIRSTKLEDSAMYFCASRTQGATEAFFGQGTRLTVV.

This clonotype was observed many times. This sequence joins TRBV5-1 and TRBJ2-3; weak D call: TRBD2 (5 bases). The V end was cut by 7 bases, the J end by 5 bases, with 11 bases between. The CDR3 consists of 12 residues. Germline V CDR1 and CDR2: SGHRS, YFSETQ. CDR3 in DNA: TGCGCCAGCGGAGAGGGAGTAGATACGCAGTATTTT. Amino acids: CASGEGVDTQYF.

This clonotype was observed at least ten times. The V and J genes are TRBV12-3 or TRBV12-4 and TRBJ2-7, with a possible D match to TRBD2 (6 bases). V lost 5 bases and J 0 bases, leaving 20 bases between the germline ends. This CDR3 has 17 residues. The CDR3 loop reads CASSPPRGGASSYEQYF. The DNA for the CDR3 is TGTGCCAGCAGTCCGCCTAGGGGCGGGGCATCCTCCTACGAGCAGTACTTC.

The genes are TRBV7-9 and TRBJ1-1; D gene uncertain. From germline, CDR1 is SEHNR and CDR2 FQNEAQ (reference sequence). The CDR3 contains 16 residues. The V and J ends lost 2 bases and 0 bases respectively, with 13 bases between them. The CDR3 reads CASSLRAVAMNTEAFF. The CDR3 DNA reads as TGTGCCAGCAGCTTACGGGCCGTTGCAATGAACACTGAAGCTTTCTTT.

The sample holds many counts of this clonotype. The genes are TRBV27 and TRBJ2-5; D unresolved. The CDR3 spans 10 residues. The germline gives CDR1 MNHEY, CDR2 SMNVEV (reference sequence). V dropped 8 bases and J dropped 5 bases, with 6 bases sitting between them. The CDR3 DNA sequence: TGTGCCAGCGGTCGGGAGACCCAGTACTTC. As protein: CASGRETQYF.

V gene TRBV23-1 combines with J gene TRBJ2-1, with 7 bases that match TRBD1. TRBV23-1 falls under the ORF class, with uncertain function. V shed 3 bases and J 0 bases; nucleotides not matched to a gene: 11. The CDR3 runs 18 residues. DNA of the CDR3: TGCGCCAGCAGTCACCCCGACAGGGCGCCGAGCTCCTACAATGAGCAGTTCTTC. Its translation is CASSHPDRAPSSYNEQFF.

The chain links TRBV9 to TRBJ2-5; 7 nucleotides align to TRBD1. With V trimmed by 2 bases and J by 5 bases, 3 bases remained unmatched. Germline CDR1 and CDR2: SGDLS and YYNGEE. The CDR3 extends over 13 amino acids. CDR3 protein: CASSVLTGETQYF. Written as DNA, the CDR3 is TGTGCCAGCAGCGTTCTGACAGGGGAGACCCAGTACTTC.

The sample holds a few counts of this clonotype. Here the CDR3 DNA reads TGTGCCTGGAGGTCCGCAGGGGGCAGGGCGAAAGAGACCCAGTACTTC. Translation: CAWRSAGGRAKETQYF. The V gene is TRBV30, the J gene TRBJ2-5, with TRBD1 identical over 8 bases. CDR1 GTSNPN and CDR2 SVGIG come from the germline V gene (reference sequence). This CDR3 comprises 16 residues. Germline trimming cut 3 bases from V and 3 bases from J; bases unmatched to any gene: 12. The whole variable domain, filled in from reference TRBV30 and TRBJ2-5, reads SQTIHQWPATLVQPVGSPLSLECTVEGTSNPNLYWYRQAAGRGLQLLFYSVGIGQISSEVPQNLSASRPQDRQFILSSKKLLLSDSGFYLCAWRSAGGRAKETQYFGPGTRLLVL.

The chain links TRBV6-6 to TRBJ2-1, with D maybe TRBD2 (5 bases). The V gene's germline CDR1 is MNHNY and CDR2 SVGAGI (reference sequence). Trimming stripped 7 bases from V and 1 base from J, with 20 bases between. CDR3 size: 17 residues. CDR3 residues: CASTLTGNPPSYNEQFF. Here the CDR3 DNA reads TGTGCCAGCACCCTAACGGGGAACCCACCTTCCTACAATGAGCAGTTCTTC.

This chain uses TRBV7-2 with TRBJ1-2; D unresolved. Germline V CDR1 and CDR2: SGHTA, FQGNSA. This CDR3 region has 14 residues. Trimming left V 4 bases short and J 4 bases short, with 13 bases between. The CDR3 reads CASSSRWVGYGYTF. CDR3 nucleotide sequence: TGTGCCAGCAGCTCCCGATGGGTCGGCTATGGCTACACCTTC.

V usage is TRBV18 and J usage is TRBJ2-1; D gene ambiguous. The CDR3 has 13 residues. Per the germline V gene, CDR1 is KGHSH and CDR2 is LQKENI. V dropped 4 bases and J dropped 7 bases, with 11 bases sitting between them. In DNA form, the CDR3 reads TGTGCCAGCTCACTTACCTTAGGGAATGAGCAGTTCTTC. Amino acid sequence: CASSLTLGNEQFF. Filled out from reference TRBV18 and TRBJ2-1, the complete variable domain reads NAGVMQNPRHLVRRRGQEARLRCSPMKGHSHVYWYRQLPEEGLKFMVYLQKENIIDESGMPKERFSAEFPKEGPSILRIQQVVRGDSAAYFCASSLTLGNEQFFGPGTRLTVL.

This clonotype was picked up a small number of times. The CDR3 DNA sequence: TGCAGTGCTAGTGCTATTTCGTACACCTACGAGCAGTACTTC. Protein: CSASAISYTYEQYF. The genes are TRBV20-1 and TRBJ2-7; the D is unclear. V dropped 3 bases and J dropped 2 bases, with 14 bases sitting between them. CDR1 is DFQATT, CDR2 SNEGSKA, per germline (reference sequence). This CDR3 has 14 amino acids.

This chain links TRBV11-2 with TRBJ2-5; D remains ambiguous. Germline assignment: CDR1 SGHAT and CDR2 FQNNGV. V lost 4 bases, J lost 1 base, and 13 bases lay in between. CDR3 length: 15 amino acids. CDR3 nucleotide sequence: TGTGCCAGCAGCTCCGGGCAATGGGGCCAAGAGACCCAGTACTTC. It is translated as CASSSGQWGQETQYF.